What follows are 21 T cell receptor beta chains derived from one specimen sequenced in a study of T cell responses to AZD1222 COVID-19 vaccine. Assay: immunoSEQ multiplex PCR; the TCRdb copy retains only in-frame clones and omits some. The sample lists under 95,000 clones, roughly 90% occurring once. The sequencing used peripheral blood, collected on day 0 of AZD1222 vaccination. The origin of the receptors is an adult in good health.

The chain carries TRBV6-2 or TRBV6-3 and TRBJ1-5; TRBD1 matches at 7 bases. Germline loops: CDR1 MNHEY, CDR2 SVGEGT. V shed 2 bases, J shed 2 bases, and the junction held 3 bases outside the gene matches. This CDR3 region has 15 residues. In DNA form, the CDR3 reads TGTGCCAGCAGTTACGACGGACAGGGCAATCAGCCCCAGCATTTT. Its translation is CASSYDGQGNQPQHF.

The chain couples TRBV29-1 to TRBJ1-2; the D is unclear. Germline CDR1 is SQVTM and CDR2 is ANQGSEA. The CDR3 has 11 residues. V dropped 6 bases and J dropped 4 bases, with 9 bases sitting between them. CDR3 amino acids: CSVGEIYGYTF. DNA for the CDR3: TGCAGCGTGGGCGAAATCTATGGCTACACCTTC. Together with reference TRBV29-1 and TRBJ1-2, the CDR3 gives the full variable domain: SAVISQKPSRDICQRGTSLTIQCQVDSQVTMMFWYRQQPGQSLTLIATANQGSEATYESGFVIDKFPISRPNLTFSTLTVSNMSPEDSSIYLCSVGEIYGYTFGSGTRLTVV.

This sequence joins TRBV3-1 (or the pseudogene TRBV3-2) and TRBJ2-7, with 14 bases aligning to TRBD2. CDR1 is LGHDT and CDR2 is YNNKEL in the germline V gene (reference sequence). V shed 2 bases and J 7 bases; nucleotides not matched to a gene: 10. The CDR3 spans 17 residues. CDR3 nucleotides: TGTGCCAGCAGCCAAACCCCTGGGACTAGCGGGAGAAGTGAGCAGTACTTC. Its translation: CASSQTPGTSGRSEQYF.

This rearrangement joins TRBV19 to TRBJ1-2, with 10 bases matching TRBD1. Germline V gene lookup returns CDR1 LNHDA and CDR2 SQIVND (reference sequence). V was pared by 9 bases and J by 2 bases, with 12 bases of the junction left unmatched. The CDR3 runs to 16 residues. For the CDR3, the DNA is TGTGCCAGCTTACCCGGGGGGGACAGGGGAAACTATGGCTACACCTTC. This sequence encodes CASLPGGDRGNYGYTF.

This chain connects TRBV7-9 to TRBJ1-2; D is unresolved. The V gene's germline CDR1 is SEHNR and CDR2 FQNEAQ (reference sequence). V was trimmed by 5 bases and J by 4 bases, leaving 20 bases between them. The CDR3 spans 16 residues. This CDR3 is CASSPPPEHRGYGYTF. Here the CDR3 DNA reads TGTGCCAGCAGCCCCCCGCCGGAGCACCGAGGCTATGGCTACACCTTC.

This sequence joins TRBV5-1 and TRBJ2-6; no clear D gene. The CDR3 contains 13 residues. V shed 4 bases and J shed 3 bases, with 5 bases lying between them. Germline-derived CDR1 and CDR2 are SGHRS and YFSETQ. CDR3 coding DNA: TGCGCCAGCAGCCACGGTGGGGCCAACGTCCTGACTTTC. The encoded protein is CASSHGGANVLTF.

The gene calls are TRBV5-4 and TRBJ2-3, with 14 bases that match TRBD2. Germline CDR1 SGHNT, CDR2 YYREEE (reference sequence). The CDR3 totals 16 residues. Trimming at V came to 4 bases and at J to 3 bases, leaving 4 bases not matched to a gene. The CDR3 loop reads CASSARLAGGTDTQYF. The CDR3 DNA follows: TGTGCCAGCAGCGCTCGACTAGCGGGAGGGACAGATACGCAGTATTTT.

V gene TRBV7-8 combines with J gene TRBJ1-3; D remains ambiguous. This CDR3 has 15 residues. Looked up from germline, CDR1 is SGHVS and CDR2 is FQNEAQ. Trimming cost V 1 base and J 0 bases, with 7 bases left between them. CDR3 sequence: CASSLVSLSGNTIYF. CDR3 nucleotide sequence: TGTGCCAGCAGCTTAGTCAGCCTCTCTGGAAACACCATATATTTT.

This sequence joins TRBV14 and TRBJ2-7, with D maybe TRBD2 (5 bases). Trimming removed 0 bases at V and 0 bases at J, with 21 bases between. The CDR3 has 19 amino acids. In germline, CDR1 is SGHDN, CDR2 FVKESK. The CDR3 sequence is CASSQEEHPEGPGSYEQYF. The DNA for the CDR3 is TGTGCCAGCAGCCAAGAGGAACACCCTGAGGGTCCCGGCTCCTACGAGCAGTACTTC.

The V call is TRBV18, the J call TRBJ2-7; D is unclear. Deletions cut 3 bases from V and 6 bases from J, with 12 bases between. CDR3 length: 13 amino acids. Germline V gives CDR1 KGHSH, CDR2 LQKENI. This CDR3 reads CASSPTQDSEQYF. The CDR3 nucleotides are TGTGCCAGCTCACCCACTCAAGACTCCGAGCAGTACTTC.

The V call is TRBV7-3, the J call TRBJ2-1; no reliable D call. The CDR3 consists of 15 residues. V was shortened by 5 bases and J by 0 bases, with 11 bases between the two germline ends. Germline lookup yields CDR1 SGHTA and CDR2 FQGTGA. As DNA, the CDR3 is TGTGCCAGCAGCATCCATTCGAGCTCCTACAATGAGCAGTTCTTC. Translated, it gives CASSIHSSSYNEQFF.

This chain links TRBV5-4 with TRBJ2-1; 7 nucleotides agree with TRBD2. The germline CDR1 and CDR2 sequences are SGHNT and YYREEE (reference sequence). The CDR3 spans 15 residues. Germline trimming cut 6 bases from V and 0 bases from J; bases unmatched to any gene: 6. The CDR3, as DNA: TGTGCCAGCAACTCGGGGGGACCCTCCTACAATGAGCAGTTCTTC. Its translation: CASNSGGPSYNEQFF.

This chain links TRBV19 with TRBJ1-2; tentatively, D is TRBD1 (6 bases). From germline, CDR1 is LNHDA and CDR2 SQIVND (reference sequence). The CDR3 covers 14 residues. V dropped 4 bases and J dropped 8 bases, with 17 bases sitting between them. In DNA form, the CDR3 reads TGTGCCAGTAGTACCGAGGGGGGGCCGAGGGGCTACACCTTC. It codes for CASSTEGGPRGYTF.

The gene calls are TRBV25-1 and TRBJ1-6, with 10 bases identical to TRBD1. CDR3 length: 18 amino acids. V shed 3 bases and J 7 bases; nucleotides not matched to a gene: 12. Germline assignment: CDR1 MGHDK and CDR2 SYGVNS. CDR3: CASSDLARPGQGNSPLHF. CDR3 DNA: TGTGCCAGCAGTGACTTGGCCCGCCCGGGACAGGGGAATTCACCCCTCCACTTT.

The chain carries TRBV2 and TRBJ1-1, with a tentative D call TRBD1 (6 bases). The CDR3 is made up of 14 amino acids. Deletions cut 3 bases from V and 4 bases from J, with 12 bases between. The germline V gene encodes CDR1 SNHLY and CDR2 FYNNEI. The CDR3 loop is CASSDRGAATEAFF. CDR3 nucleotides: TGTGCCAGCAGTGATCGGGGGGCGGCCACTGAAGCTTTCTTT.

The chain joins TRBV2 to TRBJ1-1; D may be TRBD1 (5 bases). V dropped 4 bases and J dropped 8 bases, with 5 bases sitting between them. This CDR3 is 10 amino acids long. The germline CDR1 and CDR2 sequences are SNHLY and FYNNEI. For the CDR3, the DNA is TGTGCCAGCAGTGGGGGGGAAGCTTTCTTT. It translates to CASSGGEAFF. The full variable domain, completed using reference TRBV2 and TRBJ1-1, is EPEVTQTPSHQVTQMGQEVILRCVPISNHLYFYWYRQILGQKVEFLVSFYNNEISEKSEIFDDQFSVERPDGSNFTLKIRSTKLEDSAMYFCASSGGEAFFGQGTRLTVV.

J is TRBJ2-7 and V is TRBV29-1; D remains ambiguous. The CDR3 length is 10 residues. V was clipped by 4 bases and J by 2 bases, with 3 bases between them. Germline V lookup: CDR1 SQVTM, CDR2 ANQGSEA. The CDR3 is CSVGTYEQYF. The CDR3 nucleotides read TGCAGCGTTGGGACCTACGAGCAGTACTTC.

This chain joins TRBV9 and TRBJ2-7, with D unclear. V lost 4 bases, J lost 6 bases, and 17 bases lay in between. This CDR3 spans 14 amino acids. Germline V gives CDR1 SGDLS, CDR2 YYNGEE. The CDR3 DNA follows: TGTGCCAGCAGCCCAGAGGCCCGTAGGGCCGAGCAGTACTTC. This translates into CASSPEARRAEQYF.

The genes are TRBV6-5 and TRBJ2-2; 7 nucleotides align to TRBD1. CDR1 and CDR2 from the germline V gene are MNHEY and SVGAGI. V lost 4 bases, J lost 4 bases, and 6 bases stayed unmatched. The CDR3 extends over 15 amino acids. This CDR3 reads CASSSVPGGTGELFF. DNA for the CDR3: TGTGCCAGCAGTTCGGTCCCAGGGGGCACCGGGGAGCTGTTTTTT.

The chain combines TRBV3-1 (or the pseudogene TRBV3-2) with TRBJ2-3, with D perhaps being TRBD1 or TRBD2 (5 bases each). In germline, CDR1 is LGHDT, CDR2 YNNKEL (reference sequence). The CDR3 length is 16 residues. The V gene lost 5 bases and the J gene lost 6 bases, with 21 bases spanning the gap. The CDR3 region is CASSFGTPRGRDTQYF. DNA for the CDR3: TGTGCCAGCAGCTTTGGGACGCCCCGAGGTAGGGATACGCAGTATTTT.

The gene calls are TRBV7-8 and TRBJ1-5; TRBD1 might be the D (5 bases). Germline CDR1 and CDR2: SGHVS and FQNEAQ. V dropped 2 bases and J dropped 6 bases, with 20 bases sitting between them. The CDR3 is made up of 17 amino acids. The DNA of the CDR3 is TGTGCCAGCAGCTTAACCATGGGGGGTCTAATGAGTCAGCCCCAGCATTTT. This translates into CASSLTMGGLMSQPQHF. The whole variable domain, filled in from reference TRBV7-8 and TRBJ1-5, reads GAGVSQSPRYKVAKRGQDVALRCDPISGHVSLFWYQQALGQGPEFLTYFQNEAQLDKSGLPSDRFFAERPEGSVSTLKIQRTQQEDSAVYLCASSLTMGGLMSQPQHFGDGTRLSIL.